Below, one TCR beta chain is given with its context. Antigen specificity is unknown. The record originates from a study of regulatory T cells in long-lasting Graves disease. As to time point: newly diagnosed GD, antithyroid drugs for less than 3 months. RNA isolated from PBMCs was used to make the TCR library. Sequencing libraries for TCR beta were prepared with iRepertoire HTBI primers and Arm-PCR of CDR3 regions. A single record per CDR3 protein comes from TCRdb applying MiXCR to the multiplex PCR reads. Among 580,000 or so distinct CDR3 sequences listed, around 16% were seen once. Findings and limits, study-wide: Persistent patients shared more public clonotypes (2,741) than newly diagnosed patients (about 1,000).

There are 18 residues in the CDR3. V lost 5 bases, J lost 0 bases, and 11 bases stayed unmatched. Germline V CDR1 and CDR2: KGHDR, SFDVKD. The same data also contributed to another study, on T cells in Graves' hyperthyroidism and ophthalmopathy.

This sample comprised peripheral blood mononuclear cells (PBMCs), obtained at new diagnosis, from a patient treated with antithyroid drugs. The chain carries TRBV24-1 and TRBJ2-2; 7 bases fit TRBD1. The clonotype originates from a young man with Graves disease. The CDR3 loop is CATSAAYDRVSNTGELFF. Here the CDR3 DNA reads TGTGCCACCAGTGCCGCTTACGACAGGGTCTCGAACACCGGGGAGCTGTTTTTT.